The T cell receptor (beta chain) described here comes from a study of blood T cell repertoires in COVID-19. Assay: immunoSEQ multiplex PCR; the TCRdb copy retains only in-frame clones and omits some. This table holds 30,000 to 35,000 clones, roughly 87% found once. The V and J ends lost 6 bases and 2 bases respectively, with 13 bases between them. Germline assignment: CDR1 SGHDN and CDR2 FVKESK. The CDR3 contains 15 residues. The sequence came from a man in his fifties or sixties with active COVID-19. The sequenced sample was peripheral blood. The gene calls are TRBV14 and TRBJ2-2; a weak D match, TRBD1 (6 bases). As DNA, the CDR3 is TGTGCCAGCAGACAAACTGGGGGCAACACCGGGGAGCTGTTTTTT. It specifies CASRQTGGNTGELFF.